This T cell receptor beta chain was sequenced during a study of control samples from healthy donors and cancer patients. Data came from immunoSEQ multiplex PCR; TCRdb stores just in-frame clones and leaves some out. The sample has 100,000 to 120,000 clones, approximately 80% seen once; the top ten hold approximately 7%. The CDR3 is made up of 13 amino acids. Between the trimmed V and J ends, which lost 0 bases and 3 bases, there was a span of 7 bases. Germline V lookup: CDR1 SGHRS, CDR2 YFSETQ. This chain uses TRBV5-1 with TRBJ2-7, with D perhaps TRBD2 (5 bases). The TCR sequence derives from a man aged 18 to 30 in good health. Sequencing input: blood. The CDR3 loop reads CASSLEGVYEQYF. DNA for the CDR3: TGCGCCAGCAGCTTGGAGGGAGTCTACGAGCAGTACTTC.